Included here is one T cell receptor beta chain sequence, with context. Its specificity is unknown. CDR1 and CDR2 from the germline V gene are SEHNR and FQNEAQ (reference sequence). The ends were cut back, 6 bases at V and 0 bases at J, with 11 bases in the middle. This CDR3 has 14 amino acids. The data stem from a study of CD8+CD57+ T cells in acquired aplastic anemia. Turning to the study itself: The average for DNA from sorted CD4+ and CD8+ cells was roughly 3 ug. Researchers reported that healthy donors averaged roughly 10 million reads for CD4+ cells. Study conclusions and caveats: Overlap between patients and controls comprised 25 to 35 CD8+ CDR3 sequences. Researchers reported that CD8+ Simpson's diversity was not significantly different in patients versus controls.

The template for TCR beta VDJ and CDR3 sequence profiling was genomic DNA. TCRdb used MiXCR to reprocess the reads, holding one entry per CDR3 protein. The sample consists of around 130,000 distinct CDR3 sequences, 48% of them appearing once. Input material: sorted CD4+, CD8+, or CD8+CD57+ T cells (not recorded which) from PBMCs. This receptor was identified in a human donor in good health, serving as a control. This rearrangement joins TRBV7-9 to TRBJ1-1; a possible D gene is TRBD1 (6 bases). CDR3 nucleotide sequence: TGTGCCAGCAGACAGGGTTATATGAACACTGAAGCTTTCTTT. This codes for CASRQGYMNTEAFF.